These T cell receptor beta chains were read from a single sample in a study of blood T cell repertoires in COVID-19. Only in-frame clones appear in the TCRdb table, and some are missing; sequencing was by immunoSEQ multiplex PCR. The sample lists about 100,000 clones, roughly 85% occurring once. Specimen: peripheral blood. The source of these receptors is a woman aged 70-85 years with acute or convalescent COVID-19. The CDR3 runs from the conserved cysteine through the conserved F or W. D genes are given only for firm matches. A row's size may be missing; if present it is once, few, many or a size class.

cdr3_length: 16; clone_size: .; j_call: TRBJ2-1; d_call: TRBD2; v_call: TRBV9; cdr3_nt: TGTGCCAGCAGCGCCCGGCTAGCGGGGGGAGACAATGAGCAGTTCTTC; cdr3_aa: CASSARLAGGDNEQFF
cdr3_length: 16; clone_size: .; j_call: TRBJ2-1; d_call: TRBD2; v_call: TRBV7-2; cdr3_nt: TGTGCCAGCAGCATTAGCGGGGGGGCCGGTTTCGATGAGCAGTTCTTC; cdr3_aa: CASSISGGAGFDEQFF
cdr3_length: 13; clone_size: .; j_call: TRBJ1-2; d_call: .; v_call: TRBV19; cdr3_nt: TGTGCCAGTAGTATCCGGGTCGACTATGGCTACACCTTC; cdr3_aa: CASSIRVDYGYTF
cdr3_length: 14; clone_size: many; j_call: TRBJ1-3; d_call: TRBD1; v_call: TRBV5-1; cdr3_nt: TGCGCCAGCAGCCCTCAGACAGGGGGAAACACCATATATTTT; cdr3_aa: CASSPQTGGNTIYF
cdr3_length: 12; clone_size: .; j_call: TRBJ2-7; d_call: .; v_call: TRBV7-9; cdr3_nt: TGTGCCAGCAGCTTAAACAGCTACGAGCAGTACTTC; cdr3_aa: CASSLNSYEQYF
cdr3_length: 15; clone_size: .; j_call: TRBJ1-4; d_call: TRBD1; v_call: TRBV7-8; cdr3_nt: TGTGCCAGCAGCCAGGGGGACAGGGGTGCTGAAAAACTGTTTTTT; cdr3_aa: CASSQGDRGAEKLFF
cdr3_length: 13; clone_size: .; j_call: TRBJ2-1; d_call: TRBD2; v_call: TRBV2; cdr3_nt: TGTGCCAGCACCGGGAGGGCCTACAATGAGCAGTTCTTC; cdr3_aa: CASTGRAYNEQFF
cdr3_length: 15; clone_size: .; j_call: TRBJ1-4; d_call: TRBD1; v_call: TRBV4-3; cdr3_nt: TGCGCCAGCAGCCTAGACCGGACAGGGAAGGAAAAACTGTTTTTT; cdr3_aa: CASSLDRTGKEKLFF
cdr3_length: 14; clone_size: .; j_call: TRBJ1-3; d_call: TRBD1; v_call: TRBV19; cdr3_nt: TGTGCCAGTAGTTCAGGGGGAACTGGAAACACCATATATTTT; cdr3_aa: CASSSGGTGNTIYF
cdr3_length: 12; clone_size: .; j_call: TRBJ1-1; d_call: TRBD1; v_call: TRBV20-1; cdr3_nt: TGCAGTGCTGGTGGGACAGGGGACGACGCTTTCTTT; cdr3_aa: CSAGGTGDDAFF
cdr3_length: 13; clone_size: .; j_call: TRBJ1-1; d_call: .; v_call: TRBV19; cdr3_nt: TGTGCCAGTAGACCGGGGGAGAGAACTGAAGCTTTCTTT; cdr3_aa: CASRPGERTEAFF
cdr3_length: 14; clone_size: .; j_call: TRBJ1-4; d_call: .; v_call: TRBV5-1; cdr3_nt: TGCGCCAGCAGCTCAGGGGCAGTGGAAGAAAAACTGTTTTTT; cdr3_aa: CASSSGAVEEKLFF
cdr3_length: 14; clone_size: few; j_call: TRBJ1-5; d_call: .; v_call: TRBV6-1; cdr3_nt: TGTGCCAGCAGTGAAGCGGGGGCCAGGCAGCCCCAGCATTTT; cdr3_aa: CASSEAGARQPQHF
cdr3_length: 12; clone_size: .; j_call: TRBJ1-1; d_call: .; v_call: TRBV12-3/TRBV12-4; cdr3_nt: TGTGCCAGCAGTTTCGGGAACACTGAAGCTTTCTTT; cdr3_aa: CASSFGNTEAFF
cdr3_length: 13; clone_size: .; j_call: TRBJ1-2; d_call: TRBD1; v_call: TRBV10-3; cdr3_nt: TGTGCCATCACTTCGGACAGGGGGCATGGCTACACCTTC; cdr3_aa: CAITSDRGHGYTF
cdr3_length: 15; clone_size: .; j_call: TRBJ2-7; d_call: TRBD1; v_call: TRBV5-1; cdr3_nt: TGCGCCAGCAGCTTGTTAACAGGGGCTGTCTACGAGCAGTACTTC; cdr3_aa: CASSLLTGAVYEQYF
cdr3_length: 13; clone_size: .; j_call: TRBJ1-5; d_call: .; v_call: TRBV10-3; cdr3_nt: TGTGCCACCTCTCCGACAGGAAAGCAGCCCCAGCATTTT; cdr3_aa: CATSPTGKQPQHF
cdr3_length: 14; clone_size: once; j_call: TRBJ1-1; d_call: TRBD1; v_call: TRBV5-8; cdr3_nt: TGTGCCAGCAGCAGGGGACAGTTGAACACTGAAGCTTTCTTT; cdr3_aa: CASSRGQLNTEAFF
cdr3_length: 14; clone_size: .; j_call: TRBJ1-1; d_call: .; v_call: TRBV7-8; cdr3_nt: TGTGCCAGCAGCGTAGATTCTGTAAACACTGAAGCTTTCTTT; cdr3_aa: CASSVDSVNTEAFF
cdr3_length: 13; clone_size: .; j_call: TRBJ2-7; d_call: .; v_call: TRBV7-3; cdr3_nt: TGTGCCAGCAGTCGCGACAGTTTGGGGGAGCAGTACTTC; cdr3_aa: CASSRDSLGEQYF
cdr3_length: 16; clone_size: .; j_call: TRBJ2-5; d_call: TRBD2; v_call: TRBV5-4; cdr3_nt: TGTGCCAGCAGCGTAGGACTAGCGGGCCTCCAAGAGACCCAGTACTTC; cdr3_aa: CASSVGLAGLQETQYF
cdr3_length: 16; clone_size: .; j_call: TRBJ2-5; d_call: .; v_call: TRBV7-6; cdr3_nt: TGTGCCAGCAGCCAAACCGCGGGACGGTCGAGGGAGACCCAGTACTTC; cdr3_aa: CASSQTAGRSRETQYF
cdr3_length: 13; clone_size: .; j_call: TRBJ1-5; d_call: TRBD1; v_call: TRBV12-3/TRBV12-4; cdr3_nt: TGTGCCAGCAAAGGTACAGGGGCTCAGCCCCAGCATTTT; cdr3_aa: CASKGTGAQPQHF
cdr3_length: 16; clone_size: once; j_call: TRBJ2-3; d_call: .; v_call: TRBV10-3; cdr3_nt: TGTGCCATCAGTGACCCGGGTATCGAGGGTACAGATACGCAGTATTTT; cdr3_aa: CAISDPGIEGTDTQYF
cdr3_length: 15; clone_size: .; j_call: TRBJ2-2; d_call: .; v_call: TRBV7-2; cdr3_nt: TGTGCCAGCAGCTTAGACCCTCCGGGCACCGGGGAGCTGTTTTTT; cdr3_aa: CASSLDPPGTGELFF
cdr3_length: 15; clone_size: .; j_call: TRBJ1-3; d_call: TRBD1; v_call: TRBV5-5; cdr3_nt: TGTGCCAGCAGTTACACAGGGGACTCTGGAAACACCATATATTTT; cdr3_aa: CASSYTGDSGNTIYF
cdr3_length: 16; clone_size: .; j_call: TRBJ1-2; d_call: .; v_call: TRBV24-1; cdr3_nt: TGTGCCACCAGTGATCCTTCGCCGACAGCTAACTATGGCTACACCTTC; cdr3_aa: CATSDPSPTANYGYTF
cdr3_length: 17; clone_size: .; j_call: TRBJ2-3; d_call: TRBD2; v_call: TRBV9; cdr3_nt: TGTGCCAGCAGCGCGGGATCTAGCGGGGGGGCAAGAGATACGCAGTATTTT; cdr3_aa: CASSAGSSGGARDTQYF
cdr3_length: 16; clone_size: once; j_call: TRBJ1-5; d_call: .; v_call: TRBV5-1; cdr3_nt: TGCGCCAGCAGCTTGGGGGATCTGGTTGGAGGTCAGCCCCAGCATTTT; cdr3_aa: CASSLGDLVGGQPQHF
cdr3_length: 15; clone_size: few; j_call: TRBJ1-1; d_call: TRBD1; v_call: TRBV30; cdr3_nt: TGTGCCTGGTTTCGGGAGGACAGGGGGCACACTGAAGCTTTCTTT; cdr3_aa: CAWFREDRGHTEAFF
cdr3_length: 14; clone_size: .; j_call: TRBJ2-5; d_call: .; v_call: TRBV10-3; cdr3_nt: TGTGCCATCAGGGATATCAGGGGATCGGGGACCCAGTACTTC; cdr3_aa: CAIRDIRGSGTQYF
cdr3_length: 15; clone_size: .; j_call: TRBJ1-2; d_call: .; v_call: TRBV28; cdr3_nt: TGTGCCAGCAGTTTATCCGGGGGAGGGAAGTATGGCTACACCTTC; cdr3_aa: CASSLSGGGKYGYTF
cdr3_length: 15; clone_size: .; j_call: TRBJ1-2; d_call: .; v_call: TRBV27; cdr3_nt: TGTGCCAGCAGTTTATGGGGTCAGGATGCGGGAGGCTACACCTTC; cdr3_aa: CASSLWGQDAGGYTF
cdr3_length: 14; clone_size: .; j_call: TRBJ1-6; d_call: TRBD1; v_call: TRBV20-1; cdr3_nt: TGCAGTGCTAGTTTCGGGACAGGGGCTTCACCCCTCCACTTT; cdr3_aa: CSASFGTGASPLHF
cdr3_length: 15; clone_size: .; j_call: TRBJ1-3; d_call: TRBD1; v_call: TRBV19; cdr3_nt: TGTGCCAGTTGGGACAGGTTCTTTGTGGGAAACACCATATATTTT; cdr3_aa: CASWDRFFVGNTIYF
cdr3_length: 17; clone_size: once; j_call: TRBJ2-3; d_call: TRBD2; v_call: TRBV5-4; cdr3_nt: TGTGCCAGCAGCTTGTCACCAGAGCGGGGGAGCACAGATACGCAGTATTTT; cdr3_aa: CASSLSPERGSTDTQYF
cdr3_length: 15; clone_size: .; j_call: TRBJ2-7; d_call: .; v_call: TRBV9; cdr3_nt: TGTGCCAGCAGCTTTAAGGGGGGGTCCCCGTCAGAGCAGTACTTC; cdr3_aa: CASSFKGGSPSEQYF
cdr3_length: 15; clone_size: .; j_call: TRBJ1-4; d_call: TRBD1; v_call: TRBV19; cdr3_nt: TGTGCCAGTAGTACCCGGACAGGGGCGGGAGAAAAACTGTTTTTT; cdr3_aa: CASSTRTGAGEKLFF
cdr3_length: 15; clone_size: .; j_call: TRBJ1-2; d_call: .; v_call: TRBV6-1; cdr3_nt: TGTGCCAGCAGTGAAGGTTACAGGGACGCTTATGGCTACACCTTC; cdr3_aa: CASSEGYRDAYGYTF
cdr3_length: 11; clone_size: .; j_call: TRBJ2-3; d_call: .; v_call: TRBV12-3/TRBV12-4; cdr3_nt: TGTGCCAGCAGTCAGACAGATACGCAGTATTTT; cdr3_aa: CASSQTDTQYF
cdr3_length: 13; clone_size: .; j_call: TRBJ1-1; d_call: .; v_call: TRBV12-3/TRBV12-4; cdr3_nt: TGTGCCAGCAGGGTCCAAGCTTATACTGAAGCTTTCTTT; cdr3_aa: CASRVQAYTEAFF
cdr3_length: 12; clone_size: .; j_call: TRBJ2-7; d_call: .; v_call: TRBV23-1; cdr3_nt: TGCGCCAGCGTATCGCACTGTCACGAGCAGTACTTC; cdr3_aa: CASVSHCHEQYF
cdr3_length: 16; clone_size: once; j_call: TRBJ1-5; d_call: TRBD1; v_call: TRBV19; cdr3_nt: TGTGCCAGTAGTCCTACCGGACAGGTGGGCAATCAGCCCCAGCATTTT; cdr3_aa: CASSPTGQVGNQPQHF
cdr3_length: 15; clone_size: few; j_call: TRBJ1-2; d_call: TRBD1; v_call: TRBV6-6; cdr3_nt: TGTGCCAGCAGTTACCCTCAAACAGGGGGAGGCGGCTACACCTTC; cdr3_aa: CASSYPQTGGGGYTF
cdr3_length: 15; clone_size: .; j_call: TRBJ2-2; d_call: TRBD1; v_call: TRBV7-7; cdr3_nt: TGTGCCAGCAGCTTATCACAGGGGTCCACCGGGGAGCTGTTTTTT; cdr3_aa: CASSLSQGSTGELFF
cdr3_length: 15; clone_size: few; j_call: TRBJ1-6; d_call: TRBD1; v_call: TRBV2; cdr3_nt: TGTGCCAGCACCGAAAGGGGGGCAGGGGGTACACCCCTCCACTTT; cdr3_aa: CASTERGAGGTPLHF
cdr3_length: 12; clone_size: once; j_call: TRBJ1-3; d_call: .; v_call: TRBV12-3/TRBV12-4; cdr3_nt: TGTGCCAGCACGACCGGGGGAAACACCATATATTTT; cdr3_aa: CASTTGGNTIYF
cdr3_length: 13; clone_size: .; j_call: TRBJ2-7; d_call: .; v_call: TRBV11-2; cdr3_nt: TGTGCCAGCAGCATTCCCTACAGCTACGAGCAGTACTTC; cdr3_aa: CASSIPYSYEQYF
cdr3_length: 13; clone_size: .; j_call: TRBJ2-1; d_call: .; v_call: TRBV7-9; cdr3_nt: TGTGCCAGCAGCTGGGGGGGGCAGGGAGAGCAGTTCTTC; cdr3_aa: CASSWGGQGEQFF
cdr3_length: 14; clone_size: .; j_call: TRBJ1-2; d_call: .; v_call: TRBV5-6; cdr3_nt: TGTGCCAGCAGCTTCCCCGGGGTTGACTATGGCTACACCTTC; cdr3_aa: CASSFPGVDYGYTF
cdr3_length: 14; clone_size: .; j_call: TRBJ2-1; d_call: .; v_call: TRBV2; cdr3_nt: TGTGCCAGCACCCCGGGACTCCCCGACAATGAGCAGTTCTTC; cdr3_aa: CASTPGLPDNEQFF
cdr3_length: 16; clone_size: once; j_call: TRBJ2-1; d_call: TRBD2; v_call: TRBV7-3; cdr3_nt: TGTGCCAGCAGGACCGGCGGGACTAGCGGATACAATGAGCAGTTCTTC; cdr3_aa: CASRTGGTSGYNEQFF
cdr3_length: 14; clone_size: .; j_call: TRBJ2-2; d_call: .; v_call: TRBV7-3; cdr3_nt: TGTGCCAGCAGCTTCGACTTGAACACCGGGGAGCTGTTTTTT; cdr3_aa: CASSFDLNTGELFF
cdr3_length: 14; clone_size: few; j_call: TRBJ2-3; d_call: .; v_call: TRBV7-2; cdr3_nt: TGTGCCAGCATCATAACCCCGGAGGCAGATACGCAGTATTTT; cdr3_aa: CASIITPEADTQYF
cdr3_length: 16; clone_size: .; j_call: TRBJ1-1; d_call: .; v_call: TRBV2; cdr3_nt: TGTGCCAGCAGTGAACCGTTCGGGACAATGAACACTGAAGCTTTCTTT; cdr3_aa: CASSEPFGTMNTEAFF